This TCR beta chain was recorded in a study of blood T cell repertoires in COVID-19. Produced via immunoSEQ multiplex PCR; TCRdb's table is partial and in-frame only. The sample has a few hundred thousand clones, approximately 85% seen once. This clone has just one count. Sequenced input: peripheral blood. The sequence was obtained from a man over 45 with active or convalescent COVID-19.

The CDR3 loop reads CASRLNTEAFF. Here the CDR3 DNA reads TGTGCCAGCAGGTTAAACACTGAAGCTTTCTTT. The V call is TRBV5-8, the J call TRBJ1-1, with D unclear. Germline V lookup: CDR1 SGHTS, CDR2 YDEGEE. The CDR3 totals 11 residues. Trimming left V 5 bases short and J 2 bases short, with 4 bases between.